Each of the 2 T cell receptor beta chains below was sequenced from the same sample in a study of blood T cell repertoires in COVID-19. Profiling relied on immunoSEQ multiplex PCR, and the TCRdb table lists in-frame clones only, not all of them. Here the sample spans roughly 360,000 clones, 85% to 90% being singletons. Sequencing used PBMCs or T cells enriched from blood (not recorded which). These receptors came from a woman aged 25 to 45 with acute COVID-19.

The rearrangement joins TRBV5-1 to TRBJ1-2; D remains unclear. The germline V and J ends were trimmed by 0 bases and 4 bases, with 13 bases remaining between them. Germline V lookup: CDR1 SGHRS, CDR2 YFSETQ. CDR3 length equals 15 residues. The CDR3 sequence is CASSLDATEAYGYTF. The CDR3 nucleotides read TGCGCCAGCAGCTTGGATGCAACGGAGGCCTATGGCTACACCTTC.

Here the CDR3 DNA reads TGTGCCAGCAGAGGGTTCAGGGGGCCAAGGACCGGGGAGCTGTTTTTT. Its translation is CASRGFRGPRTGELFF. V gene TRBV25-1 combines with J gene TRBJ2-2, with 8 bases aligning to TRBD1. The CDR3 covers 16 residues. Germline V gives CDR1 MGHDK, CDR2 SYGVNS. Unmatched junction bases numbered 11, after V lost 6 bases and J lost 5 bases.